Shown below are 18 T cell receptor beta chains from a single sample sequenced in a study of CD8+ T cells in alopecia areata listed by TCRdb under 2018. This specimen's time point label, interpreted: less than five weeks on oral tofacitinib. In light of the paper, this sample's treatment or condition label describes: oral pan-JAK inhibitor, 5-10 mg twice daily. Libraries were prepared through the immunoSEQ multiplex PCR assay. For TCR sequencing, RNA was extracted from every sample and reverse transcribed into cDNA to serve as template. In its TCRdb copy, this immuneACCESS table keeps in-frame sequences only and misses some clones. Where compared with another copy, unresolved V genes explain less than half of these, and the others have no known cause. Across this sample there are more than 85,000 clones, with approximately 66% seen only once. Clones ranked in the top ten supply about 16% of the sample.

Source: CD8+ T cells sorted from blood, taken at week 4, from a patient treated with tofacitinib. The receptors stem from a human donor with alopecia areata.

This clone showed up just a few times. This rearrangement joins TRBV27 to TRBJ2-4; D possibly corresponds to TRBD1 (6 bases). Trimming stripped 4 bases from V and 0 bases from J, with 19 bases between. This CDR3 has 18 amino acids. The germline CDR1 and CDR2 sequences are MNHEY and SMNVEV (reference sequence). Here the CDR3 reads CASSSTSVGAPAKNIQYF. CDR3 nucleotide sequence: TGTGCCAGCAGTTCGACCTCCGTGGGGGCCCCAGCCAAAAACATTCAGTACTTC.

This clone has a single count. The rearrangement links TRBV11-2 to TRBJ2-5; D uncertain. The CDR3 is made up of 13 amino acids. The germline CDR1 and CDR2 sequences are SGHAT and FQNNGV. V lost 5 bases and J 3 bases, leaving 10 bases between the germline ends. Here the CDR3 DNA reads TGTGCCAGCAGCGTGATTTGGGAAGAGACCCAGTACTTC. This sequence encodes CASSVIWEETQYF.

CDR3 nucleotides: TGTGCCAGCAGCCCGGGGGTGGGGACCACTGAAGCTTTCTTT. Its protein product is CASSPGVGTTEAFF. This rearrangement joins TRBV5-6 to TRBJ1-1; the D gene is possibly TRBD1 (5 bases). The germline gives CDR1 SGHDT, CDR2 YYEEEE. The CDR3 runs 14 residues. V lost 4 bases and J lost 4, with 14 bases in between.

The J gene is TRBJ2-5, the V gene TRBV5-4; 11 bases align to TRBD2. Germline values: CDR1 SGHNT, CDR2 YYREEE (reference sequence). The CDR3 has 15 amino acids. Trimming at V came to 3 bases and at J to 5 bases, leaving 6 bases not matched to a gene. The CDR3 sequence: CASSSLAGGPETQYF. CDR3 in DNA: TGTGCCAGCAGCTCCTTAGCGGGAGGGCCCGAGACCCAGTACTTC.

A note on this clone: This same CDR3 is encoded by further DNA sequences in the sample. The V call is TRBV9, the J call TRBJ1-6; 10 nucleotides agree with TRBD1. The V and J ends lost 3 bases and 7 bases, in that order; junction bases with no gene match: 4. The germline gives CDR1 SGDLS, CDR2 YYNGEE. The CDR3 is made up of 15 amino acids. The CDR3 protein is CASSAPGQGNSPLHF. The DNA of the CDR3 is TGTGCCAGCAGCGCCCCGGGACAGGGGAATTCACCCCTCCACTTT.

The CDR3 spells CASSEEQGPYTEAFF. CDR3 DNA: TGTGCCAGCAGCGAGGAACAGGGTCCTTACACTGAAGCTTTCTTT. This sequence joins TRBV2 and TRBJ1-1, with a tentative D call TRBD1 (6 bases). CDR3 length: 15 amino acids. With 6 bases removed from V and 3 bases from J, the gap between germline ends came to 17 bases. Germline CDR1 and CDR2: SNHLY and FYNNEI.

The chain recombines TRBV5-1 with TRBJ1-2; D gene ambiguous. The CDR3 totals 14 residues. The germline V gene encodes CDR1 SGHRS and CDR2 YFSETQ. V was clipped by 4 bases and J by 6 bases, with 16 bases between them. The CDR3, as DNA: TGCGCCAGCAGCCCCCGGTCGGGTAGGGATGGCTACACCTTC. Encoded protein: CASSPRSGRDGYTF.

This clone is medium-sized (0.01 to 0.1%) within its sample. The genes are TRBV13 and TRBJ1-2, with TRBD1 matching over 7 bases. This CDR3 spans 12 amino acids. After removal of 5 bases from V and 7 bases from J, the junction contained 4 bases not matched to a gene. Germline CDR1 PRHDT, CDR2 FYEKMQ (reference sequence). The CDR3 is CASSRGQIGYTF. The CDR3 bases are TGTGCCAGCAGCCGGGGACAGATTGGCTACACCTTC.

The CDR3 region is CASSSTDTQYF. The CDR3 DNA reads as TGTGCCAGCAGCTCGACAGATACGCAGTATTTT. This chain joins TRBV11-2 and TRBJ2-3; D unresolved. The CDR3 sequence is 11 residues long. The germline gives CDR1 SGHAT, CDR2 FQNNGV. V shed 4 bases and J shed 3 bases, with 2 bases lying between them.

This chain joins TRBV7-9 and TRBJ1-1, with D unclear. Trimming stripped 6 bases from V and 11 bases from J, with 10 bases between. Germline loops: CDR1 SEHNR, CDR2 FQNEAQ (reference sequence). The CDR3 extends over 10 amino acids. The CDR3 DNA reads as TGTGCCAGCAGTCTGGGTTGGGCTTTCTTT. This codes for CASSLGWAFF.

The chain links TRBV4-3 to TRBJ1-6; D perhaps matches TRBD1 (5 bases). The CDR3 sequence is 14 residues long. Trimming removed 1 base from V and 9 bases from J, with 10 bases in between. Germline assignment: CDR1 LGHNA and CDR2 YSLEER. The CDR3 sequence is CASSQGQGSSPLHF. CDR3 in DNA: TGCGCCAGCAGCCAAGGGCAGGGTAGTTCACCCCTCCACTTT.

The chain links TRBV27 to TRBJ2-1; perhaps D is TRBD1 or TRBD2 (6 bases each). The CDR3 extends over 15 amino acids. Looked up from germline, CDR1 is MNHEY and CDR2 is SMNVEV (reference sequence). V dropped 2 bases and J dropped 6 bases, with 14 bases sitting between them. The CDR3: CASSLGAEGGNEQFF. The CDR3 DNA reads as TGTGCCAGCAGTTTAGGAGCGGAGGGGGGCAATGAGCAGTTCTTC.

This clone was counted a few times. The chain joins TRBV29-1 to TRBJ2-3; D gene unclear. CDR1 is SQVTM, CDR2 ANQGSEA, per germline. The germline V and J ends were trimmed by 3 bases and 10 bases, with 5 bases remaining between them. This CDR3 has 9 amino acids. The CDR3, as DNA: TGCAGCGTTGACGCCGCGCAGTATTTT. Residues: CSVDAAQYF.

The CDR3: CASSLVPRNEQFF. The CDR3 region has the DNA TGTGCCAGCAGCTTAGTACCGCGCAATGAGCAGTTCTTC. The chain carries TRBV7-2 and TRBJ2-1; no reliable D call. The V gene lost 1 base and the J gene lost 6 bases, with 7 bases spanning the gap. The CDR3 runs to 13 residues. CDR1 and CDR2 from the germline V gene are SGHTA and FQGNSA.

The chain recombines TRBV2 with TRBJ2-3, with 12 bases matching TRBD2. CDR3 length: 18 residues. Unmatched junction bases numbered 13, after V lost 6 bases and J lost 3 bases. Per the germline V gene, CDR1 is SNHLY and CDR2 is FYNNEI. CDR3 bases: TGTGCCAGCAGCGCGATTCGGACTAGCGGGATGGCGACAGATACGCAGTATTTT. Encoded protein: CASSAIRTSGMATDTQYF.

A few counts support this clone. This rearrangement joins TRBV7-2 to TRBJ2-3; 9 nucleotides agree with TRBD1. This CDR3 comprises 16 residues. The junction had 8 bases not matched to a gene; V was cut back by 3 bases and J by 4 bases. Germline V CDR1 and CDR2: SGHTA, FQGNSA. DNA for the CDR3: TGTGCCAGCAGCTTTACCCCGGGACAGGGCGCAGATACGCAGTATTTT. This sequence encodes CASSFTPGQGADTQYF.

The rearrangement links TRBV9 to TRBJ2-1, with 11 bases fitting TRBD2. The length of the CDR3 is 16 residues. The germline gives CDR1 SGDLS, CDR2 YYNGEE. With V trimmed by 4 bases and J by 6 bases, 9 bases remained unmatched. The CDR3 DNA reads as TGTGCCAGCAGCCACACCCGACTAGCGGGAATCAATGAGCAGTTCTTC. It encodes CASSHTRLAGINEQFF.

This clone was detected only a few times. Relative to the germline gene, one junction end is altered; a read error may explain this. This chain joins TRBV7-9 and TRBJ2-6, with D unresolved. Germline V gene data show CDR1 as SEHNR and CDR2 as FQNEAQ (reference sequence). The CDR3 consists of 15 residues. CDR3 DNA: TGTGCCAGCAGCTTAGTGGGTTCTGAGGCCAACGTCCTGACTTTC. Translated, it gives CASSLVGSEANVLTF.